The following is a TCR beta chain sequence with its context. Trimming took off 5 bases at V and 7 bases at J, with 13 bases between the two ends. From germline, CDR1 is MNHEY and CDR2 SMNVEV (reference sequence). This CDR3 is built from 13 residues. A second PCR of 7 to 11 cycles used a sample-barcoded 5' primer and a J-beta primer mix. TCRdb redid the calling of the 5' RACE reads with MiXCR, one entry per CDR3 protein. Of 700,000 to 900,000 distinct CDR3 sequences listed, about 48% are singletons. The entry originates in a study of blood T cells in healthy people across ages. The sequence came from a man aged 80 or over in good health. The specimen sequenced was blood. This chain joins TRBV27 and TRBJ2-3, with D uncertain. The CDR3 DNA is TGTGCCAGCAGTGGCCCCTCAGCCAATACGCAGTATTTT. It specifies CASSGPSANTQYF.